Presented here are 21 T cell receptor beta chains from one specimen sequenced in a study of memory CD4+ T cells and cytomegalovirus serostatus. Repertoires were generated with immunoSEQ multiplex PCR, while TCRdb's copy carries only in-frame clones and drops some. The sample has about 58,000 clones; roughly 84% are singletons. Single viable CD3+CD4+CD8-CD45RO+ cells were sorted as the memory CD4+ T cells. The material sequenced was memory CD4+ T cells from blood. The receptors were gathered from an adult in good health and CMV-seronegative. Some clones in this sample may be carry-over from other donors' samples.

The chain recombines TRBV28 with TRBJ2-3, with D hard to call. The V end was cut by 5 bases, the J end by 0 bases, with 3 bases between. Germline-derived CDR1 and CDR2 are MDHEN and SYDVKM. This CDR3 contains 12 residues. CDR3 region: CASSQSTDTQYF. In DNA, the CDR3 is TGTGCCAGCAGTCAGAGCACAGATACGCAGTATTTT.

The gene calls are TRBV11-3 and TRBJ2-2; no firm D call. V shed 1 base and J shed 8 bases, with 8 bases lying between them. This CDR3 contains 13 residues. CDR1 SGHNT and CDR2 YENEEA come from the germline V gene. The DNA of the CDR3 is TGTGCCAGCAGCTTAGGTTATCCGGGGGAGCTGTTTTTT. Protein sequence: CASSLGYPGELFF.

CDR3 bases: TGCGCCAGCAGCTTAACAGTTTCCTACGAGCAGTACTTC. Translating it yields CASSLTVSYEQYF. The rearrangement links TRBV5-1 to TRBJ2-7, with D unresolved. The germline V gene has CDR1 SGHRS and CDR2 YFSETQ. Trimming cost V 2 bases and J 1 base, with 7 bases left between them. CDR3 length: 13 amino acids.

CDR3 in DNA: TGTGCCAGCAGCCCGGGACAGGGGTACAATGAGCAGTTCTTC. Its translation: CASSPGQGYNEQFF. The gene calls are TRBV7-9 and TRBJ2-1; 10 bases are shared with TRBD1. Trimming cost V 5 bases and J 4 bases; bases outside gene matches: 2. Germline V gives CDR1 SEHNR, CDR2 FQNEAQ (reference sequence). CDR3 length: 14 amino acids.

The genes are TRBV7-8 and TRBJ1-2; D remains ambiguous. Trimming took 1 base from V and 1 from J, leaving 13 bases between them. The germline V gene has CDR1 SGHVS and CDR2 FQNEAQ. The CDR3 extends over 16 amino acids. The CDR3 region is CASSLVLSASNYGYTF. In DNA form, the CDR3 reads TGTGCCAGCAGCTTAGTTTTGTCAGCGAGTAACTATGGCTACACCTTC. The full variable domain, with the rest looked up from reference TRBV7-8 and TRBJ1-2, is GAGVSQSPRYKVAKRGQDVALRCDPISGHVSLFWYQQALGQGPEFLTYFQNEAQLDKSGLPSDRFFAERPEGSVSTLKIQRTQQEDSAVYLCASSLVLSASNYGYTFGSGTRLTVV.

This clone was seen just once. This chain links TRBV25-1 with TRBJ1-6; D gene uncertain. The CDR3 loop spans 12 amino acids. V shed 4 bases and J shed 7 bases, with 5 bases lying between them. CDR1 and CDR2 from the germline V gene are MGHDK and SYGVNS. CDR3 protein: CASSVPNSPLHF. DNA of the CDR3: TGTGCCAGCAGTGTTCCGAATTCACCCCTCCACTTT.

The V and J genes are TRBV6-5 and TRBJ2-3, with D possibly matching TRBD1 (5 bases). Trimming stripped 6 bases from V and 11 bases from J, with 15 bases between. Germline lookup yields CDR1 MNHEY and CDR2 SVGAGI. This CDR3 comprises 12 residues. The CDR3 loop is CASRATAGGQYF. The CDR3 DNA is TGTGCCAGCAGAGCGACAGCCGGTGGGCAGTATTTT.

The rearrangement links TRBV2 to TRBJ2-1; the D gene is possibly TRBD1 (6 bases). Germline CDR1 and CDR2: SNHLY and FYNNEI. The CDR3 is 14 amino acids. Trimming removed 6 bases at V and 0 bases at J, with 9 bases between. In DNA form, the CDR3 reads TGTGCCAGCAGCGACAGGAGCTCCTACAATGAGCAGTTCTTC. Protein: CASSDRSSYNEQFF.

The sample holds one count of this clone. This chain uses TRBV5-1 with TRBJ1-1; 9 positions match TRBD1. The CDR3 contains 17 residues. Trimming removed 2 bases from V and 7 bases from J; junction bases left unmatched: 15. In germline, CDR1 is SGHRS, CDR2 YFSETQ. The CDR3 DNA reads TGCGCCAGCAGCTTAGGTACAGGGGGCGTCGGAACGGTTGAAGCTTTCTTT. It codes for CASSLGTGGVGTVEAFF.

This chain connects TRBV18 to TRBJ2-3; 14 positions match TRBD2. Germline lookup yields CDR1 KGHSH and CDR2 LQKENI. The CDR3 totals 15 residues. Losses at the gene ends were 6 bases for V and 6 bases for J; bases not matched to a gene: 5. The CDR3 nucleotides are TGTGCCAGCTCGCGACTAGCGGGAGGGGAGGATACGCAGTATTTT. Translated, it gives CASSRLAGGEDTQYF. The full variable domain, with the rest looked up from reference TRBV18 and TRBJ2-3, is NAGVMQNPRHLVRRRGQEARLRCSPMKGHSHVYWYRQLPEEGLKFMVYLQKENIIDESGMPKERFSAEFPKEGPSILRIQQVVRGDSAAYFCASSRLAGGEDTQYFGPGTRLTVL.

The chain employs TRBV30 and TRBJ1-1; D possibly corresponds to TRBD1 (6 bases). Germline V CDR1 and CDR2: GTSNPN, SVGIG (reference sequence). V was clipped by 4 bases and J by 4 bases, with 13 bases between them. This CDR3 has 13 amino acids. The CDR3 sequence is CAWKGTLSTEAFF. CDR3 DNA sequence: TGTGCCTGGAAAGGGACACTGAGCACTGAAGCTTTCTTT.

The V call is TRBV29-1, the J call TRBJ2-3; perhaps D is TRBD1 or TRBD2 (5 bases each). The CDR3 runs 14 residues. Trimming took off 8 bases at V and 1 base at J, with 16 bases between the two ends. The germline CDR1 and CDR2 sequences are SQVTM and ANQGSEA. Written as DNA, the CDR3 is TGCAGCACCCGGGACCAAGGAGGCACAGATACGCAGTATTTT. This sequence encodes CSTRDQGGTDTQYF.

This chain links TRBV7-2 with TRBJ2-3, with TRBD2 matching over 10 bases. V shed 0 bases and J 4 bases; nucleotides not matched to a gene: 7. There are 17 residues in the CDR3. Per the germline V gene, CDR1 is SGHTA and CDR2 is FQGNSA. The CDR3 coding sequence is TGTGCCAGCAGCTTAGCTCGGCTAGCGGGAGTGGCAGATACGCAGTATTTT. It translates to CASSLARLAGVADTQYF.

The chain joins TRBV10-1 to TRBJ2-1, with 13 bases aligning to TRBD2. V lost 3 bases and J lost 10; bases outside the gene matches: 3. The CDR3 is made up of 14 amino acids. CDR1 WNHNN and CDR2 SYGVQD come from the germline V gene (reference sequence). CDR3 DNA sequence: TGCGCCAGCAGTGAAACTAGCGGGAGGGGCGAGCAGTTCTTC. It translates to CASSETSGRGEQFF.

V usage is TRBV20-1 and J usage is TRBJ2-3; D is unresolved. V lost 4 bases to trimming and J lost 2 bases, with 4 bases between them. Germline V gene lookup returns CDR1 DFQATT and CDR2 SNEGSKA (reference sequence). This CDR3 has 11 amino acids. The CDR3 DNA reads TGCAGTGCTACCTACACAGATACGCAGTATTTT. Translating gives CSATYTDTQYF.

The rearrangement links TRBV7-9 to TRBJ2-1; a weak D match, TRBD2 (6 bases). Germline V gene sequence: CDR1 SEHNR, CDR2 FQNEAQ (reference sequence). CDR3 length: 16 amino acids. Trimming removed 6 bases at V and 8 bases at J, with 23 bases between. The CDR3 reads CASSRSRSRRDDEQFF. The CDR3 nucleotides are TGTGCCAGCAGTCGGTCCCGTAGCCGGAGGGACGATGAGCAGTTCTTC.

CDR3 sequence reads: CASSLTAGGREQFF. The CDR3 DNA follows: TGTGCCAGCAGCTTAACAGCGGGAGGGCGTGAGCAGTTCTTC. The chain is built from TRBV7-2 and TRBJ2-1; 10 bases agree with TRBD2. The ends lost 2 bases at V and 9 bases at J; junction bases unmatched: 4. The germline V gene encodes CDR1 SGHTA and CDR2 FQGNSA. The CDR3 has 14 amino acids.

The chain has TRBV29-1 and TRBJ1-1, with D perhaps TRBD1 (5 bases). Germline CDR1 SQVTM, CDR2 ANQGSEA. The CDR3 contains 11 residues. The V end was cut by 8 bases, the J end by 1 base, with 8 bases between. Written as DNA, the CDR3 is TGCAGCCCAGGACAGAACACTGAAGCTTTCTTT. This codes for CSPGQNTEAFF.

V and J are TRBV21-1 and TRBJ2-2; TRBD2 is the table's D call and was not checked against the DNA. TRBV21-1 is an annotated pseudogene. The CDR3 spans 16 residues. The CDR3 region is CASSKGSAENTGELFF. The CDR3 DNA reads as TGTGCCAGCAGCAAAGGGTCAGCGGAGAACACCGGGGAGCTGTTTTTT.

Here the CDR3 DNA reads TGTGCCAGCAGCTTAAGAGCAAGGACTAGCGGGTTCGATGAGCAGTTCTTC. Protein sequence: CASSLRARTSGFDEQFF. The chain employs TRBV7-9 and TRBJ2-1; 11 bases match TRBD2. This CDR3 contains 17 residues. The V gene end was trimmed by 2 bases and the J gene end by 8 bases; junction bases not matched to a gene: 11. Germline V gene sequence: CDR1 SEHNR, CDR2 FQNEAQ (reference sequence).

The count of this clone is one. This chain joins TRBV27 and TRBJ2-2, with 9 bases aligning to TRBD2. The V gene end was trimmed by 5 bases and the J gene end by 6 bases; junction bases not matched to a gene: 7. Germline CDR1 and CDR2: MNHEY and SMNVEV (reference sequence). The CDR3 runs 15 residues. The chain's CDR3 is CASSLRTSVAGELFF. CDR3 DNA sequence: TGTGCCAGCAGTCTACGGACTAGCGTCGCCGGGGAGCTGTTTTTT.